These 24 T cell receptor beta chains share one sample of origin, sequenced in a study of T cells in Graves' hyperthyroidism and ophthalmopathy. Amplified regions were TCR beta CDR3 sequences from RNA transcripts. First-round RT-PCR of the TCR CDR3 relied on the HTBI primer set. MiXCR was run by TCRdb on the multiplex PCR reads, yielding one entry per CDR3 protein. The sample shows a few hundred thousand distinct CDR3 sequences, about 21% of them seen only once. Sequencing input: blood. The source is a woman aged 50 to 60 with Graves' hyperthyroidism.

On this clonotype: This may arise from a read error, as a much more abundant clone is one base away. The chain has TRBV7-9 and TRBJ2-7; 10 bases are a match to TRBD1. The CDR3 has 15 amino acids. Germline V gene data show CDR1 as SEHNR and CDR2 as FQNEAQ (reference sequence). DNA for the CDR3: TGTGCCAGCAGCTTAGCCGGGACAGGGGTCCACGAGCAGTGCTTC. This gives the protein CASSLAGTGVHEQCF.

This clonotype has more than one count but fewer than ten. The chain has TRBV6-1 and TRBJ2-7, with D hard to call. Trimming stripped 6 bases from V and 5 bases from J, with 8 bases between. Germline V lookup: CDR1 MNHNS, CDR2 SASEGT. The CDR3 sequence is 11 residues long. The CDR3 sequence: CASRWGNEQYF. DNA of the CDR3: TGTGCCAGCAGATGGGGAAACGAGCAGTACTTC.

This clonotype appeared many times. This chain uses TRBV12-5 with TRBJ1-1, with 8 positions matching TRBD1. This CDR3 comprises 14 residues. V trimming: 6 bases; J trimming: 5 bases; junction bases outside the gene matches: 8. Germline V gives CDR1 LGHNT, CDR2 FRNRAP. Here the CDR3 DNA reads TGTGCTAGTGGGGCGCAGGGGGCTCGGACTGAAGCTTTCTTT. Residues: CASGAQGARTEAFF.

This clonotype showed up just a few times. The chain employs TRBV4-1 and TRBJ1-5; no clear D gene. Trimming took off 2 bases at V and 4 bases at J, with 18 bases between the two ends. Germline values: CDR1 MGHRA, CDR2 YSYEKL. The CDR3 consists of 17 residues. This chain's CDR3 is CASSQRAADGLNQPQHF. The DNA for the CDR3 is TGCGCCAGCAGCCAAAGGGCCGCTGACGGCCTTAATCAGCCCCAGCATTTT.

CDR3 sequence reads: CASSLRQGESAGELFF. CDR3 nucleotide sequence: TGTGCCAGCAGTTTACGGCAGGGGGAATCTGCCGGGGAGCTGTTTTTT. The chain links TRBV6-5 to TRBJ2-2; TRBD1 matches at 7 bases. The CDR3 loop spans 16 amino acids. Germline lookup yields CDR1 MNHEY and CDR2 SVGAGI. V dropped 4 bases and J dropped 6; count of bases not matched to a gene: 11.

V is TRBV6-2 or TRBV6-3 and J is TRBJ1-1; 9 bases line up with TRBD1. Germline CDR1 MNHEY, CDR2 SVGEGT. The V and J ends lost 0 bases and 4 bases, in that order; junction bases with no gene match: 3. This CDR3 is 15 amino acids long. CDR3 nucleotides: TGTGCCAGCAGTTACTCGACAGGGGGTAGCACTGAAGCTTTCTTT. This translates into CASSYSTGGSTEAFF.

This clonotype showed up just a few times. The chain couples TRBV29-1 to TRBJ1-1, with D perhaps matching TRBD1 (6 bases). This CDR3 is 13 amino acids long. V was trimmed by 5 bases and J by 1 base, leaving 11 bases between them. Looked up from germline, CDR1 is SQVTM and CDR2 is ANQGSEA. In nucleotides, the CDR3 is TGCAGCGTTAAGGGACAAGAGAACACTGAAGCTTTCTTT. This sequence encodes CSVKGQENTEAFF.

This clonotype has ten or more counts. V gene TRBV3-1 combines with J gene TRBJ2-1; D is unclear. This CDR3 has 12 amino acids. Germline V CDR1 and CDR2: LGHDT, YNNKEL (reference sequence). Between the trimmed V and J ends, which lost 1 base and 10 bases, there was a span of 8 bases. CDR3 DNA: TGTGCCAGCAGCCAAGGTATAGGGGAGCAGTTCTTC. This sequence encodes CASSQGIGEQFF.

V usage is TRBV6-1 and J usage is TRBJ1-6, with D maybe TRBD1 (5 bases). This CDR3 has 15 residues. Germline V lookup: CDR1 MNHNS, CDR2 SASEGT. V lost 5 bases to trimming and J lost 4 bases, with 12 bases between them. This CDR3 is CASSRDRLYNSPLHF. The DNA for the CDR3 is TGTGCCAGCAGTCGGGACCGATTGTATAATTCACCCCTCCACTTT.

The chain is built from TRBV24-1 and TRBJ2-3; weak D call: TRBD1 (7 bases). The V and J ends lost 4 bases and 9 bases respectively, with 22 bases between them. This CDR3 is 16 amino acids long. Germline V lookup: CDR1 KGHDR, CDR2 SFDVKD. CDR3 amino acids: CATSDRTGGNLWTQYF. The DNA for the CDR3 is TGTGCCACCAGTGACCGGACAGGAGGGAACCTTTGGACGCAGTATTTT.

The chain joins TRBV4-2 to TRBJ1-4; no clear D gene. The germline CDR1 and CDR2 sequences are LGHNA and YNFKEQ. Trimming stripped 0 bases from V and 3 bases from J, with 8 bases between. CDR3 length: 15 residues. CDR3 sequence (DNA): TGTGCCAGCAGCCAAGATCACCGGTCTAATGAAAAACTGTTTTTT. Translation: CASSQDHRSNEKLFF.

This clonotype appeared a few times. As DNA, the CDR3 is TGCGCCAGCCGCCCTAGTGGAATCTCCTACAATGAGCAGTTCTTC. Its translation is CASRPSGISYNEQFF. This rearrangement joins TRBV5-1 to TRBJ2-1; D not resolved. V gave up 7 bases and J gave up 0 bases, with 14 bases separating them. Germline V gene data show CDR1 as SGHRS and CDR2 as YFSETQ. The CDR3 has 15 amino acids.

This chain uses TRBV10-1 with TRBJ2-2; 7 positions agree with TRBD1. With 2 bases clipped from V and 5 bases from J, the junction kept 8 bases outside the gene matches. Germline V lookup: CDR1 WNHNN, CDR2 SYGVQD (reference sequence). The length of the CDR3 is 16 residues. The CDR3 nucleotides are TGCGCCAGCAGTGAGGGGGTAGGGGGCTCAACCGGGGAGCTGTTTTTT. Translation gives CASSEGVGGSTGELFF.

This clonotype came up many times. This chain links TRBV11-3 with TRBJ1-1, with a weak D call TRBD1 (6 bases). This CDR3 contains 13 residues. Germline V gene data show CDR1 as SGHNT and CDR2 as YENEEA. With 5 bases removed from V and 8 bases from J, the gap between germline ends came to 15 bases. The CDR3 region has the DNA TGTGCCAGCAGCACTACCCGAGGACAGGAAGCTTTCTTT. It is translated as CASSTTRGQEAFF.

This clonotype was counted many times. The chain couples TRBV6-2 or TRBV6-3 to TRBJ1-1; a possible D gene is TRBD1 (5 bases). Trimming removed 2 bases at V and 1 base at J, with 8 bases between. Germline V gene sequence: CDR1 MNHEY, CDR2 SVGEGT. This CDR3 spans 14 amino acids. For the CDR3, the DNA is TGTGCCAGCAGTTACAATGGGGGGAACACTGAAGCTTTCTTT. Its translation: CASSYNGGNTEAFF.

This clonotype has at least ten counts. The genes are TRBV14 and TRBJ2-2, with 11 bases identical to TRBD1. V shed 3 bases, J shed 9 bases, and the junction held 6 bases outside the gene matches. Germline loops: CDR1 SGHDN, CDR2 FVKESK. The CDR3 extends over 15 amino acids. CDR3 sequence reads: CASSQLDRGRRELFF. The CDR3 coding sequence is TGTGCCAGCAGCCAGCTGGACAGGGGGCGAAGGGAGCTGTTTTTT. Filled out from reference TRBV14 and TRBJ2-2, the complete variable domain reads EAGVTQFPSHSVIEKGQTVTLRCDPISGHDNLYWYRRVMGKEIKFLLHFVKESKQDESGMPNNRFLAERTGGTYSTLKVQPAELEDSGVYFCASSQLDRGRRELFFGEGSRLTVL.

This clonotype was recorded at least ten times. The V and J genes are TRBV11-2 and TRBJ1-2; D perhaps matches TRBD1 (6 bases). Looked up from germline, CDR1 is SGHAT and CDR2 is FQNNGV. V lost 0 bases to trimming and J lost 8 bases, with 13 bases between them. The CDR3 loop spans 14 amino acids. The CDR3 loop reads CASSLDIGGEGYTF. Here the CDR3 DNA reads TGTGCCAGCAGCTTAGATATCGGGGGCGAAGGCTACACCTTC.

This clonotype has a handful of counts. A much larger clone lies a single base off, so this may be a read error. The chain has TRBV27 and TRBJ2-1, with 10 bases identical to TRBD2. V dropped 11 bases and J dropped 7; count of bases not matched to a gene: 17. The CDR3 sequence is 16 residues long. Per the germline V gene, CDR1 is MNHEY and CDR2 is SMNVEV (reference sequence). For the CDR3, the DNA is TGTGCCGCCAATCGAGGGACTAGCGCTCGAGGGAATGAGCAGTTCTTC. It yields the protein CAANRGTSARGNEQFF.

This clonotype was detected many times. The V call is TRBV5-5, the J call TRBJ2-7, with a tentative D call TRBD1 (5 bases). This CDR3 has 13 amino acids. Germline CDR1 is SGHKS and CDR2 is YYEKEE (reference sequence). The ends were cut back, 4 bases at V and 5 bases at J, with 13 bases in the middle. The CDR3 bases are TGTGCCAGCAGCCACCCAGGGATCAACGAGCAGTACTTC. Amino acids: CASSHPGINEQYF.

The chain carries TRBV28 and TRBJ1-2; tentatively, D is TRBD1 (6 bases). The germline V gene encodes CDR1 MDHEN and CDR2 SYDVKM. Trimming stripped 4 bases from V and 4 bases from J, with 16 bases between. CDR3 size: 15 residues. The CDR3 nucleotides read TGTGCCAGCAGTTCTGCCGGGGGGCTAGGCTATGGCTACACCTTC. Amino acid sequence: CASSSAGGLGYGYTF.

The chain is built from TRBV6-1 and TRBJ1-3, with D perhaps matching TRBD1 (6 bases). The germline V gene has CDR1 MNHNS and CDR2 SASEGT. V dropped 7 bases and J dropped 1 base, with 8 bases sitting between them. This CDR3 region has 13 residues. CDR3: CASKTGSGNTIYF. The CDR3 region has the DNA TGTGCCAGCAAAACAGGGTCTGGAAACACCATATATTTT.

This clonotype was recorded many times. The V call is TRBV3-1, the J call TRBJ2-5, with 8 bases identical to TRBD2. Per the germline V gene, CDR1 is LGHDT and CDR2 is YNNKEL (reference sequence). V dropped 1 base and J dropped 7; count of bases not matched to a gene: 23. This CDR3 comprises 20 residues. CDR3 nucleotides: TGTGCCAGCAGCCAAGGGGTTCAGCAGCGATTCCAGCGGGAGAAACGGACCCAGTACTTC. Amino acid sequence: CASSQGVQQRFQREKRTQYF.

This clonotype was seen a few times. This rearrangement joins TRBV12-3 or TRBV12-4 to TRBJ2-3; no clear D. V shed 3 bases and J shed 0 bases, with 10 bases lying between them. This CDR3 contains 15 residues. The CDR3: CASSFDSPSTDTQYF. The CDR3 region has the DNA TGTGCCAGCAGTTTTGATTCTCCCAGCACAGATACGCAGTATTTT.

This clonotype was seen many times. The chain is built from TRBV6-5 and TRBJ1-1, with D possibly TRBD1 on 5 matching bases. V was cut by 4 bases and J by 6 bases, with 15 bases left in between. The CDR3 runs to 14 residues. Germline loops: CDR1 MNHEY, CDR2 SVGAGI. The CDR3 is CASSSDIQESEAFF. For the CDR3, the DNA is TGTGCCAGCAGTTCCGACATACAGGAGTCTGAAGCTTTCTTT.